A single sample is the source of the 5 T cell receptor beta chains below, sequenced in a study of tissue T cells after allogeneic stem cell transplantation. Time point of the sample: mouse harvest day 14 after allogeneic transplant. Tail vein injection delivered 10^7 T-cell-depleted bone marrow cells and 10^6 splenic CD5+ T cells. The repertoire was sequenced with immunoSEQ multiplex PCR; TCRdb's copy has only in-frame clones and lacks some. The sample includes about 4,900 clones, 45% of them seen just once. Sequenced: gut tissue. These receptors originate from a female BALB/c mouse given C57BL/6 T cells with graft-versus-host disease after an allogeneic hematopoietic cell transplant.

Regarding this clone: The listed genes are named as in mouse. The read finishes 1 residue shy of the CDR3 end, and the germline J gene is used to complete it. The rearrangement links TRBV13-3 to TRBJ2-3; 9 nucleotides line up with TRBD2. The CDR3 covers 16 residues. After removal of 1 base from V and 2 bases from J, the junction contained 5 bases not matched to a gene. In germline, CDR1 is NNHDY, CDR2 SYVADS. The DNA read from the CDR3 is TGTGCCAGCAGTGATTTCCTGGGGGGGGCTGCAGAAACGCTGTAT. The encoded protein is CASSDFLGGAAETLY. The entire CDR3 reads CASSDFLGGAAETLYF.

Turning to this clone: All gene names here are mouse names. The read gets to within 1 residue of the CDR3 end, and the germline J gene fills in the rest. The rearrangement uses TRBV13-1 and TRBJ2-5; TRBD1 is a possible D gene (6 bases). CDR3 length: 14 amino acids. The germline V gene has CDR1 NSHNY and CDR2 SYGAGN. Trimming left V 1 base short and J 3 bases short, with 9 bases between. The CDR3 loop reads CASSDRGQQDTQYF. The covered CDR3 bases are TGTGCCAGCAGTGATCGGGGACAACAAGACACCCAGTAC.

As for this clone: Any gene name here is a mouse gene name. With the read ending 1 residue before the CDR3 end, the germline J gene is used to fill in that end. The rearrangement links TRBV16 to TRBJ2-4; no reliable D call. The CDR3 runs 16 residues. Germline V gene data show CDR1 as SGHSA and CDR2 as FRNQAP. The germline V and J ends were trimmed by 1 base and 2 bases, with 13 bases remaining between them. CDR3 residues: CASSLAPGHNQNTLYF. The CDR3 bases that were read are TGTGCAAGCAGCTTAGCCCCTGGCCACAATCAAAACACCTTGTAC.

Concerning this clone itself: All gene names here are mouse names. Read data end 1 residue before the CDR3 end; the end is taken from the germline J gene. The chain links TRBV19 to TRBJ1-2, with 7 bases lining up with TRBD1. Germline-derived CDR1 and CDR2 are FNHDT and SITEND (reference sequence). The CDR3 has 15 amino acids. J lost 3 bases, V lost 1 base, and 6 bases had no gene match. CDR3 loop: CASSIIRGMDSDYTF. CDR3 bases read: TGTGCCAGCAGTATAATCAGGGGGATGGACTCCGACTACACC.

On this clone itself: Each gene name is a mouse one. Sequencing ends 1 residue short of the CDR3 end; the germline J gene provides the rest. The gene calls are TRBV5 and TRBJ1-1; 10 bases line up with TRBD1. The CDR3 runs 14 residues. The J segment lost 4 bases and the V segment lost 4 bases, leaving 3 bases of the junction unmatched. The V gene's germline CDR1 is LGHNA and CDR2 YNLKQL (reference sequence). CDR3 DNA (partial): TGTGCCAGCAGCCTGACAGGGGGCGGCACAGAAGTCTTC. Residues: CASSLTGGGTEVF. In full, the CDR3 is CASSLTGGGTEVFF.